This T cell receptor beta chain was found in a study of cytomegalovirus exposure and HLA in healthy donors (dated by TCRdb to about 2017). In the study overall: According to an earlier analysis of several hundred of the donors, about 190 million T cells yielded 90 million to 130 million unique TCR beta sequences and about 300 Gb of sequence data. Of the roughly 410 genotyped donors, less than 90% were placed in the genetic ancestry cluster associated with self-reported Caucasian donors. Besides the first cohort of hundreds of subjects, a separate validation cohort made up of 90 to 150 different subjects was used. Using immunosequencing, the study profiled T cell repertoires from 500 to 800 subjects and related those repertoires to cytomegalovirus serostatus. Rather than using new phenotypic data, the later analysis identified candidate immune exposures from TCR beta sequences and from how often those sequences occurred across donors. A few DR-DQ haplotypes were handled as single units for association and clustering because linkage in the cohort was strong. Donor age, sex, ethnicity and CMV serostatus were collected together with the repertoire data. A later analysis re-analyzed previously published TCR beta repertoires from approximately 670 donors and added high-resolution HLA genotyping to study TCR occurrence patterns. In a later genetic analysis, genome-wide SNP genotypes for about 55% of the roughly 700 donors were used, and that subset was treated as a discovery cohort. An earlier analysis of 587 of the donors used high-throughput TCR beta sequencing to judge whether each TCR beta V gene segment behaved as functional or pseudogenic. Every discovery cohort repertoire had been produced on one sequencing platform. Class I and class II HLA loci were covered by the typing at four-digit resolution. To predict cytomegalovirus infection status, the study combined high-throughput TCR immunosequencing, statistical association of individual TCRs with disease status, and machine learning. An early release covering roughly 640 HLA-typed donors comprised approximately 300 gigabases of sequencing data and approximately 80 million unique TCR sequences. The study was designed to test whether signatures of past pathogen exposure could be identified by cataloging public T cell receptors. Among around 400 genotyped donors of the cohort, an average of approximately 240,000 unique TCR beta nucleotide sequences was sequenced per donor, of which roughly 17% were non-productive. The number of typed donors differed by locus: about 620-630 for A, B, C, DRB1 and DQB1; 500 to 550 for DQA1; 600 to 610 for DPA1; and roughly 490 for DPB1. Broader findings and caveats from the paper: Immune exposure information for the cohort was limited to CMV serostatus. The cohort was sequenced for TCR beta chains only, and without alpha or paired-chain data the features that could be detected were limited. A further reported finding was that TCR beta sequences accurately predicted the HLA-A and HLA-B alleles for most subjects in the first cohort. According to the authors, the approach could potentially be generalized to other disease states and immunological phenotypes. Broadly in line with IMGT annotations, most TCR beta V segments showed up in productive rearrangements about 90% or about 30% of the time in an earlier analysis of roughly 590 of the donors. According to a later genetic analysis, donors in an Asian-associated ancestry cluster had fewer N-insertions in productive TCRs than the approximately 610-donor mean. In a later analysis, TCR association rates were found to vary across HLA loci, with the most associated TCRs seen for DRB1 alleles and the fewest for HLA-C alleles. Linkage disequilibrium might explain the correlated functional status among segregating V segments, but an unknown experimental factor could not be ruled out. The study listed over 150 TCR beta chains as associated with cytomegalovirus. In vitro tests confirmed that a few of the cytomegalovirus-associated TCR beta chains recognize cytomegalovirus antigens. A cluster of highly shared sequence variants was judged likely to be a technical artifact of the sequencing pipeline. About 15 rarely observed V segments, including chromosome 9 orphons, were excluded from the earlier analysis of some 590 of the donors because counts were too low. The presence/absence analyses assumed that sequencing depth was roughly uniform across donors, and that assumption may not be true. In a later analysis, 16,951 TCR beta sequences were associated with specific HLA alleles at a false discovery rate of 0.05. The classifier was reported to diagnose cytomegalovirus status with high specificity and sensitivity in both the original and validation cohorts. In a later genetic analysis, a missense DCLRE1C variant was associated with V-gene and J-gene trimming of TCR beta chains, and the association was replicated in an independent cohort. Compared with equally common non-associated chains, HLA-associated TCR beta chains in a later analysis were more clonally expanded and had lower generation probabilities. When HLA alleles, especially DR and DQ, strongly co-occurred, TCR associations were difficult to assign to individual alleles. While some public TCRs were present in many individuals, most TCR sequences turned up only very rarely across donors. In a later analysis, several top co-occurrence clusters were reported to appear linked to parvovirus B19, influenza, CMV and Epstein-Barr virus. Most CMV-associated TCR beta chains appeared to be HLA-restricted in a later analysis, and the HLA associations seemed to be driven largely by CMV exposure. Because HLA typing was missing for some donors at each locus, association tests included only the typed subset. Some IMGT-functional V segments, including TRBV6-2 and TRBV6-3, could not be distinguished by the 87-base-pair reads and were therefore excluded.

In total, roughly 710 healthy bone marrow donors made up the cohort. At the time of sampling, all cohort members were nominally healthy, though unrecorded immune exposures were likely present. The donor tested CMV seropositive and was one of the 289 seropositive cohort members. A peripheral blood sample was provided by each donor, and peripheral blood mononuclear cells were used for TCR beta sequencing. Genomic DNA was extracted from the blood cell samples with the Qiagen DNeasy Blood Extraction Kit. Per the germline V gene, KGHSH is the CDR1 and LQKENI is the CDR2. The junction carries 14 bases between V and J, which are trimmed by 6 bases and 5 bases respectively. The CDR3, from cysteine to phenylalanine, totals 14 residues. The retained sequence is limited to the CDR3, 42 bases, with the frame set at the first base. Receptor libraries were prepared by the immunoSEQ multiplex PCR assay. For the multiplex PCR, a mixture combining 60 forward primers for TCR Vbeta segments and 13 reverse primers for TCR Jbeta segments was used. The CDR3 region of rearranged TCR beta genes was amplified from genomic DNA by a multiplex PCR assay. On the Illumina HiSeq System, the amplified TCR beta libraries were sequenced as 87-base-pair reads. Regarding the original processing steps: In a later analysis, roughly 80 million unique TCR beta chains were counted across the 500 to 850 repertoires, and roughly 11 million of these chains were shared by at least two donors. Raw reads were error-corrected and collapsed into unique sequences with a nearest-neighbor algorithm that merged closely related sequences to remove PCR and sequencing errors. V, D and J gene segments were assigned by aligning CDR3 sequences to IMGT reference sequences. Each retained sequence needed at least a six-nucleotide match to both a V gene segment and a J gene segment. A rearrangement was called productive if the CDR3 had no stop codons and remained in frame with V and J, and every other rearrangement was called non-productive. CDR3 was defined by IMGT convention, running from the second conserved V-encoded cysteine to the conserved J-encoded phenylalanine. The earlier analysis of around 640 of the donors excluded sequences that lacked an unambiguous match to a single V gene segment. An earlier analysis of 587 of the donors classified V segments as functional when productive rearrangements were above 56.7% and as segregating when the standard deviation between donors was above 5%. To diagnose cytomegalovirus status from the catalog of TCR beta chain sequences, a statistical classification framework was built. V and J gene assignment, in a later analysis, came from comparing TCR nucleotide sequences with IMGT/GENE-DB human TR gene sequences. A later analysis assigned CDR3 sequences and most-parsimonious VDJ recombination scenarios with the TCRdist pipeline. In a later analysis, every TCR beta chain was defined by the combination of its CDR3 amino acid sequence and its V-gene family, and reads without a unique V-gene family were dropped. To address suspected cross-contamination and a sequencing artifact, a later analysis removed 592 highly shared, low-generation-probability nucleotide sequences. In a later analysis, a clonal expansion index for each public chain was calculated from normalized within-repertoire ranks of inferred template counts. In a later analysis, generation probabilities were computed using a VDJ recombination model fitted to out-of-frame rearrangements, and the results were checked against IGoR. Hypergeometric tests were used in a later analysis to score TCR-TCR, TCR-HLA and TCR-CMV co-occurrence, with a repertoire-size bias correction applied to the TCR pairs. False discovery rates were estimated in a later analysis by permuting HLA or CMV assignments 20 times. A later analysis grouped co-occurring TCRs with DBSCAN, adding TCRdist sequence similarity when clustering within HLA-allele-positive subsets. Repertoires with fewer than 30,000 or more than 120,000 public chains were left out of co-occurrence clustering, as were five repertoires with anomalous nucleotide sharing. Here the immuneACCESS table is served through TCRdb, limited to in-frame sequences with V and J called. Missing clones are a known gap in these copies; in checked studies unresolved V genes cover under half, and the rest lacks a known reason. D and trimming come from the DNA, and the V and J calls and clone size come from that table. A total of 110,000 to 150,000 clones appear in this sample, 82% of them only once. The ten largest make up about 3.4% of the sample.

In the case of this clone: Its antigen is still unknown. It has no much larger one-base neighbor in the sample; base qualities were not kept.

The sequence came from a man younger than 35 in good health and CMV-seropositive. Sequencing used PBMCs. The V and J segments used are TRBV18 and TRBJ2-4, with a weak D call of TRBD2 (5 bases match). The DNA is TGTGCCAGCTCGCTCCCGAGGGCCGAAAACATTCAGTACTTC. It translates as CASSLPRAENIQYF.